This T cell receptor (beta chain) appears in the sequencing data of a study of blood T cells in healthy people across ages. V shed 2 bases and J shed 0 bases, with 12 bases lying between them. CDR3 length: 16 residues. Using a J-beta primer mix together with a sample-barcoded 5' primer, a second PCR was run for about 6 to 11 cycles. All cDNA molecules were each tagged by a template-switch adaptor with 12 random nucleotides. TCRdb analysed the 5' RACE reads with MiXCR anew, one entry per CDR3 protein. The sample lists roughly 1.7 million distinct CDR3 sequences, about 35% occurring once. A remark on this clonotype: Its target is not known.

PBMCs, at least 6 million per sample, were isolated. Study findings and constraints: Roughly linearly, TCR beta diversity per million T cells fell as age increased.

The TCR originated in a woman in her 30s in good health. The chain joins TRBV12-3 or TRBV12-4 to TRBJ2-3, with D perhaps matching TRBD2 (6 bases). Sequenced input: blood. CDR3 bases: TGTGCCAGCAGTTTAAACGGGGGAGGAAGCACAGATACGCAGTATTTT. Translation gives CASSLNGGGSTDTQYF.